Presented here are 30 T cell receptor beta chains from one specimen sequenced in a study of blood T cells in healthy people across ages. The use of a sample-barcoded 5' primer and a J-beta primer mix characterized a second PCR of roughly 6 to 11 cycles. TCRdb reanalysed the 5' RACE reads using MiXCR and keeps one entry per CDR3 protein. Seen here are 600,000 to 850,000 distinct CDR3 sequences, around 25% observed once, and the top ten hold under 10%. This sample also belongs to another study, concerning T cells of mothers and their children.

The sequencing sample was made of blood. Receptor source: a boy between 10 and 17 years old in good health.

There are a few counts of this clonotype. This chain uses TRBV29-1 with TRBJ2-1; 7 bases line up with TRBD2. V gave up 5 bases and J gave up 8 bases; unmatched junction bases: 3. The germline V gene encodes CDR1 SQVTM and CDR2 ANQGSEA. The CDR3 is made up of 11 amino acids. CDR3 sequence (DNA): TGCAGCGTTCAGACTAGCTATGAGCAGTTCTTC. Protein: CSVQTSYEQFF.

The V gene is TRBV7-3, the J gene TRBJ2-3; 12 nucleotides line up with TRBD1. V trimming: 6 bases; J trimming: 4 bases; junction bases outside the gene matches: 5. Germline values: CDR1 SGHTA, CDR2 FQGTGA. The CDR3 extends over 15 amino acids. This CDR3 is CASRSGTGGADTQYF. The CDR3 nucleotides read TGTGCCAGCAGAAGTGGGACAGGGGGCGCAGATACGCAGTATTTT.

In regard to this clonotype: This may be a read error: a much more frequent sequence differs by one nucleotide. The rearrangement links TRBV6-1 to TRBJ2-5; possibly TRBD2 for D (5 bases). This CDR3 comprises 13 residues. CDR1 is MNHNS, CDR2 SASEGT, per germline. CDR3 sequence reads: CASSPPGSETRYF. The CDR3 DNA follows: TGTGCCAGCAGTCCACCGGGGTCAGAGACCCGGTACTTC.

Only a few counts were recorded for this clonotype. The chain uses TRBV27 and TRBJ1-1; D not resolved. Per the germline V gene, CDR1 is MNHEY and CDR2 is SMNVEV (reference sequence). V lost 9 bases and J lost 5, with 16 bases in between. The CDR3 has 13 amino acids. In DNA, the CDR3 is TGTGCCAGTCTCCCCGTCGAGGCTACTGAAGCTTTCTTT. Translated, it gives CASLPVEATEAFF.

The gene calls are TRBV4-1 and TRBJ2-1, with 9 positions matching TRBD2. V gave up 0 bases and J gave up 6 bases; unmatched junction bases: 9. Germline CDR1 is MGHRA and CDR2 is YSYEKL. This CDR3 spans 17 amino acids. CDR3 nucleotide sequence: TGCGCCAGCAGCCAAGAACTGGCGGGACTAGCATCCAATGAGCAGTTCTTC. Its protein product is CASSQELAGLASNEQFF.

This chain joins TRBV7-9 and TRBJ2-5; 7 bases map to TRBD2. Gene TRBJ2-1 matches the end of the DNA better, so the J call may be wrong. Germline V gene data show CDR1 as SEHNR and CDR2 as FQNEAQ (reference sequence). The length of the CDR3 is 15 residues. This CDR3 reads CASSLAGGINDEQFF. As DNA, the CDR3 is TGTGCCAGCAGCTTAGCGGGAGGGATAAACGATGAGCAGTTCTTC.

At least ten counts were recorded for this clonotype. The chain is built from TRBV7-9 and TRBJ2-7, with D unresolved. Germline-derived CDR1 and CDR2 are SEHNR and FQNEAQ (reference sequence). The CDR3 length is 12 residues. V was pared by 4 bases and J by 4 bases, with 8 bases between. CDR3 sequence: CASSSGTYEQYF. Here the CDR3 DNA reads TGTGCCAGCAGCTCCGGAACTTACGAGCAGTACTTC. Full variable domain (missing parts from reference TRBV7-9 and TRBJ2-7): DTGVSQNPRHKITKRGQNVTFRCDPISEHNRLYWYRQTLGQGPEFLTYFQNEAQLEKSRLLSDRFSAERPKGSFSTLEIQRTEQGDSAMYLCASSSGTYEQYFGPGTRLTVT.

The rearrangement joins TRBV5-1 to TRBJ2-5; 10 nucleotides match TRBD1. The better agreement between TRBJ2-7 and the DNA end casts doubt on the J call. The CDR3 spans 16 residues. Germline V gives CDR1 SGHRS, CDR2 YFSETQ. The CDR3 loop reads CASSLGRTGGSYEQYF. The CDR3 bases are TGCGCCAGCAGCTTGGGACGGACAGGGGGCTCCTACGAGCAGTACTTC.

The table lists this clonotype with a few counts. The chain combines TRBV7-9 with TRBJ2-7; weak D call: TRBD1 (6 bases). V was clipped by 1 base and J by 3 bases, with 10 bases between them. The CDR3 consists of 14 residues. CDR1 is SEHNR and CDR2 is FQNEAQ in the germline V gene (reference sequence). In DNA form, the CDR3 reads TGTGCCAGCAGCTTAGGCGGACAGTTCTACGAGCAGTACTTC. Protein product: CASSLGGQFYEQYF.

This clonotype was observed a few times. The J gene is TRBJ2-1, the V gene TRBV28; tentatively, D is TRBD1 or TRBD2 (5 bases each). The CDR3 totals 15 residues. V was pared by 4 bases and J by 2 bases, with 12 bases between. CDR1 is MDHEN and CDR2 is SYDVKM in the germline V gene. The CDR3 region has the DNA TGTGCCAGCAGTTCCGGGACCCTAACCTACAATGAGCAGTTCTTC. Translating gives CASSSGTLTYNEQFF.

The chain carries TRBV7-9 and TRBJ2-2; D ambiguous. CDR3 length equals 12 residues. V gave up 3 bases and J gave up 8 bases, with 7 bases separating them. CDR1 is SEHNR and CDR2 is FQNEAQ in the germline V gene (reference sequence). This CDR3 reads CASSFESGELFF. DNA for the CDR3: TGTGCCAGCAGCTTCGAGTCAGGGGAGCTGTTTTTT.

This clonotype occurred a few times. The chain joins TRBV6-5 to TRBJ1-1; 8 bases fit TRBD1. The V segment lost 6 bases and the J segment 0 bases; nucleotides outside the gene matches: 6. The CDR3 covers 15 residues. Germline values: CDR1 MNHEY, CDR2 SVGAGI. CDR3 sequence reads: CASRVTGGLNTEAFF. The CDR3 DNA is TGTGCCAGCAGGGTAACAGGGGGGTTGAACACTGAAGCTTTCTTT.

The chain carries TRBV5-5 and TRBJ1-5; D is uncertain. CDR3 size: 17 residues. Germline CDR1 and CDR2: SGHKS and YYEKEE (reference sequence). V was shortened by 2 bases and J by 0 bases, with 15 bases between the two germline ends. The CDR3: CASSLQNRPNSNQPQHF. For the CDR3, the DNA is TGTGCCAGCAGCTTACAGAACCGCCCTAATAGCAATCAGCCCCAGCATTTT.

The rearrangement links TRBV29-1 to TRBJ2-1; either TRBD1 or TRBD2 may supply D (6 bases each). The germline CDR1 and CDR2 sequences are SQVTM and ANQGSEA. Between the trimmed V and J ends, which lost 7 bases and 5 bases, there was a span of 24 bases. This CDR3 spans 16 amino acids. As DNA, the CDR3 is TGCAGCGCCCGGTGGGCTACAGGGAGGAATGACAATGAGCAGTTCTTC. Amino acids: CSARWATGRNDNEQFF.

The chain links TRBV6-5 to TRBJ2-7; D possibly matches TRBD1 or TRBD2 (5 bases each). Germline CDR1 and CDR2: MNHEY and SVGAGI. With 2 bases removed from V and 2 bases from J, the gap between germline ends came to 13 bases. CDR3 size: 15 residues. Written as DNA, the CDR3 is TGTGCCAGCAGTTACGGGACCTCAGGCCCCTACGAGCAGTACTTC. This gives the protein CASSYGTSGPYEQYF.

The rearrangement links TRBV7-9 to TRBJ2-4; 8 positions agree with TRBD2. CDR1 is SEHNR, CDR2 FQNEAQ, per germline (reference sequence). Trimming cost V 2 bases and J 4 bases; bases outside gene matches: 7. CDR3 length equals 16 residues. CDR3 region: CASSLINGRAKNIQYF. The CDR3 DNA is TGTGCCAGCAGCTTAATCAACGGGAGGGCAAAAAACATTCAGTACTTC.

The chain recombines TRBV11-3 with TRBJ2-7; maybe TRBD1 (6 bases). V was clipped by 5 bases and J by 2 bases, with 10 bases between them. This CDR3 has 13 residues. Per germline, CDR1 SGHNT and CDR2 YENEEA. CDR3 nucleotide sequence: TGTGCCAGCAGCATAACAGGGACCTACGAGCAGTACTTC. This encodes CASSITGTYEQYF.

This sequence joins TRBV28 and TRBJ2-5; D unresolved. Germline CDR1 and CDR2: MDHEN and SYDVKM. The CDR3 contains 14 residues. V was pared by 5 bases and J by 1 base, with 11 bases between. DNA of the CDR3: TGTGCCAGCAGTCCTCCCCTCGGCCAAGAGACCCAGTACTTC. Translated: CASSPPLGQETQYF.

This clonotype was counted between two and nine times. V usage is TRBV20-1 and J usage is TRBJ2-7; the match to TRBD1 covers 8 bases. V shed 6 bases and J 4 bases; nucleotides not matched to a gene: 2. Per germline, CDR1 DFQATT and CDR2 SNEGSKA (reference sequence). The CDR3 totals 11 residues. CDR3 loop: CSAWTGYEQYF. In DNA, the CDR3 is TGCAGTGCGTGGACAGGGTACGAGCAGTACTTC.

This clonotype was recorded many times. This chain uses TRBV9 with TRBJ2-7; weak D call: TRBD1 (6 bases). Germline V gene data show CDR1 as SGDLS and CDR2 as YYNGEE. V shed 3 bases and J shed 4 bases, with 8 bases lying between them. The CDR3 runs 12 residues. The CDR3 bases are TGTGCCAGCAGCGCCCAGGGGTACGAGCAGTACTTC. This encodes CASSAQGYEQYF.

This clonotype was counted between two and nine times. J is TRBJ2-2 and V is TRBV20-1; 8 bases line up with TRBD1. Germline V gives CDR1 DFQATT, CDR2 SNEGSKA (reference sequence). The CDR3 loop spans 14 amino acids. V lost 0 bases and J lost 11; bases outside the gene matches: 8. For the CDR3, the DNA is TGCAGTGCTAGAGACCCCGGGACAGGTAGAGAGCTGTTTTTT. Protein sequence: CSARDPGTGRELFF.

This chain links TRBV7-2 with TRBJ2-1; TRBD1 or TRBD2 may be the D gene (5 bases each). Looked up from germline, CDR1 is SGHTA and CDR2 is FQGNSA. There are 14 residues in the CDR3. Trimming stripped 1 base from V and 6 bases from J, with 10 bases between. This CDR3 reads CASSLGPGSNEQFF. The CDR3 DNA follows: TGTGCCAGCAGCTTAGGACCAGGGAGCAATGAGCAGTTCTTC. Variable domain in full (rest from reference TRBV7-2 and TRBJ2-1): GAGVSQSPSNKVTEKGKDVELRCDPISGHTALYWYRQSLGQGLEFLIYFQGNSAPDKSGLPSDRFSAERTGGSVSTLTIQRTQQEDSAVYLCASSLGPGSNEQFFGPGTRLTVL.

The rearrangement uses TRBV5-1 and TRBJ2-1, with a possible D match to TRBD2 (5 bases). This CDR3 comprises 14 residues. Trimming took 5 bases from V and 5 from J, leaving 14 bases between them. From germline, CDR1 is SGHRS and CDR2 YFSETQ. The DNA for the CDR3 is TGCGCCAGCAGACTAGAGCCAGATGACAATGAGCAGTTCTTC. It codes for CASRLEPDDNEQFF.

This chain uses TRBV7-2 with TRBJ2-5; 9 bases are a match to TRBD2. The V gene's germline CDR1 is SGHTA and CDR2 FQGNSA. CDR3 length equals 18 residues. With V trimmed by 1 base and J by 1 base, 10 bases remained unmatched. CDR3 nucleotides: TGTGCCAGCAGCTTAGGGCCCCCCGCGGGGGGGATCCAAGAGACCCAGTACTTC. Amino acid sequence: CASSLGPPAGGIQETQYF.

This clonotype was detected only a few times. This chain connects TRBV7-2 to TRBJ2-5; D remains ambiguous. The germline CDR1 and CDR2 sequences are SGHTA and FQGNSA. This CDR3 spans 14 amino acids. V was clipped by 2 bases and J by 7 bases, with 14 bases between them. CDR3 coding DNA: TGTGCCAGCAGCTTATTCGGGCCCCTGGGGACCCAGTACTTC. Translating gives CASSLFGPLGTQYF.

V gene TRBV12-3 or TRBV12-4 combines with J gene TRBJ2-3; D is unclear. The V gene lost 6 bases and the J gene lost 2 bases, with 18 bases spanning the gap. The CDR3 is 16 amino acids. In DNA, the CDR3 is TGTGCCAGCAGAAGTAGGTGGGAACCAAACACAGATACGCAGTATTTT. Translating gives CASRSRWEPNTDTQYF.

The rearrangement links TRBV11-2 to TRBJ1-6; tentatively, D is TRBD1 (6 bases). This CDR3 comprises 14 residues. In germline, CDR1 is SGHAT, CDR2 FQNNGV. Trimming removed 0 bases at V and 9 bases at J, with 9 bases between. The CDR3 loop is CASSLDGGASPLHF. CDR3 coding DNA: TGTGCCAGCAGCTTAGACGGGGGGGCTTCACCCCTCCACTTT.

V gene TRBV4-1 combines with J gene TRBJ1-1; TRBD1 might be the D (5 bases). CDR1 is MGHRA and CDR2 is YSYEKL in the germline V gene. The CDR3 sequence is 16 residues long. V was shortened by 1 base and J by 4 bases, with 16 bases between the two germline ends. DNA for the CDR3: TGCGCCAGCAGCCAAGTCCTTCGCAGGGAAGGCACTGAAGCTTTCTTT. The encoded protein is CASSQVLRREGTEAFF.

The chain recombines TRBV11-2 with TRBJ2-5; 8 nucleotides align to TRBD1. TRBJ2-7 matches the DNA end more closely, so the J call is doubtful. This CDR3 is 15 amino acids long. Germline CDR1 reads SGHAT; CDR2 reads FQNNGV. CDR3 residues: CASSLPNRGIYEQYF. The CDR3 bases are TGTGCCAGCAGCTTACCCAACAGGGGGATCTACGAGCAGTACTTC.

The chain has TRBV20-1 and TRBJ1-2; D remains ambiguous. Germline V lookup: CDR1 DFQATT, CDR2 SNEGSKA (reference sequence). V was trimmed by 0 bases and J by 9 bases, leaving 11 bases between them. The CDR3 spans 12 residues. Written as DNA, the CDR3 is TGCAGTGCTAGAGATGGGTCGGGTAGCTACACCTTC. Its translation is CSARDGSGSYTF.